This T cell receptor beta chain appears in the sequencing data of a study of blood T cell repertoires in COVID-19. Background on the study: Acute and convalescent COVID-19 samples came from the United States, Italy and Spain. In each case, the material was cDNA or gDNA derived from T cells, B-cell-depleted T cells, or PBMCs.

V was clipped by 0 bases and J by 5 bases, with 7 bases between them. Germline CDR1 reads GTSNPN; CDR2 reads SVGIG (reference sequence). This CDR3 is built from 12 residues. Source study methods: Estimates of nucleated cell counts were drawn from the amplification of reference gene primers. Produced via immunoSEQ multiplex PCR; TCRdb's table is partial and in-frame only. From that table come the V and J calls and clone size; the DNA was used to work out D and trimming. The table has fewer than 90,000 clones, 75% to 80% seen once. V gene TRBV30 combines with J gene TRBJ2-5; D remains unclear. The source material was peripheral blood. This TCR was sampled from a man between 65 and 85 years old with COVID-19, enrolled during active disease. The CDR3 region has the DNA TGTGCCTGGAGTGTAGCCCTCGAGACCCAGTACTTC. This sequence encodes CAWSVALETQYF.